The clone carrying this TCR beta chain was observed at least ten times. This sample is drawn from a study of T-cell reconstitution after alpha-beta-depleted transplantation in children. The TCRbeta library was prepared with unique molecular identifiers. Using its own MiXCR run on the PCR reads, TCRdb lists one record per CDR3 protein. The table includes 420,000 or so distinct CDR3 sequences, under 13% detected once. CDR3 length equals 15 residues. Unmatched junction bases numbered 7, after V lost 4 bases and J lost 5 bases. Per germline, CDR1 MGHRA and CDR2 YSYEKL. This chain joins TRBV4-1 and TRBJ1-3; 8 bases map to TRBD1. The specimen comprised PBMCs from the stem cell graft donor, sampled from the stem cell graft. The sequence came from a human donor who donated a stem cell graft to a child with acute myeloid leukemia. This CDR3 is CASSPGTGFRNTIYF. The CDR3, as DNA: TGCGCCAGCAGCCCCGGGACAGGTTTTAGAAACACCATATATTTT.